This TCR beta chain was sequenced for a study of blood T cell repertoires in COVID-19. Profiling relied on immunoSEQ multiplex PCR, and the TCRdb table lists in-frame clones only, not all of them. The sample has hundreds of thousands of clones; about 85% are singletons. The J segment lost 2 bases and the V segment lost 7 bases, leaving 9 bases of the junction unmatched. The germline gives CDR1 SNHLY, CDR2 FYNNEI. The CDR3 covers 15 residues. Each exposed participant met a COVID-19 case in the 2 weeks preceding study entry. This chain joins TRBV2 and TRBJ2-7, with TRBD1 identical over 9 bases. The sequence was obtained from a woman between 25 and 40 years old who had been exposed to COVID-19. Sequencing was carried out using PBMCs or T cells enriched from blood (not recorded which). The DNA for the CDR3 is TGTGCCAGCACCCTAGACAGGGGGGGCACCTACGAGCAGTACTTC. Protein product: CASTLDRGGTYEQYF.